This TCR beta chain was identified during a study of cytomegalovirus exposure and HLA in healthy donors. Background on the study: In an earlier analysis, around 120 million unique TCR beta sequences were found from approximately 190 million T cells. Among several hundred genotyped donors, approximately 80% fell in the Caucasian-associated ancestry cluster.

V lost 10 bases, J lost 5 bases, and 15 bases lay in between. CDR3 length equals 12 residues. Germline V gives CDR1 PRHDT, CDR2 FYEKMQ (reference sequence). Vbeta (60) and Jbeta (13) primers were used in the PCR. Here immunoSEQ multiplex PCR was the method, and the copy in TCRdb shows in-frame clones only, minus some. The sample has roughly 100,000 clones, around 74% seen once. The specimen was PBMCs. This receptor was identified in a man aged 35 to 55 in good health and CMV-seropositive. The chain joins TRBV13 to TRBJ2-7, with TRBD1 as a possible D gene (6 bases). The CDR3 DNA sequence: TGTGCCAAGAGGGGGTGCTACCACGAGCAGTACTTC. Translating gives CAKRGCYHEQYF.